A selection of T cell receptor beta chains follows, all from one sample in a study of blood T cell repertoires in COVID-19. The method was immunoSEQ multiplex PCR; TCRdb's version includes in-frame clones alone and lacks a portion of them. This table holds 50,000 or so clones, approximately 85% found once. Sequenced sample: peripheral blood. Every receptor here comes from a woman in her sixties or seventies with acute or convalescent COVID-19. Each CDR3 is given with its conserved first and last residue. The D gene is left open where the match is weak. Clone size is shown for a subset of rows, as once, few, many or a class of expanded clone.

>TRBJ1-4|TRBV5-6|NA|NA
CASSTQGYDEKLFF
TGTGCCAGCAGCACCCAGGGGTACGATGAAAAACTGTTTTTT
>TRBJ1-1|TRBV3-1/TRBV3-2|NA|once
CASSQGRRNTEAFF
TGTGCCAGCAGCCAAGGGCGGAGGAACACTGAAGCTTTCTTT
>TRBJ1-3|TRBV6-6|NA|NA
CASSASGLSGNTIYF
TGTGCCAGCAGTGCCTCAGGGCTCTCTGGAAACACCATATATTTT
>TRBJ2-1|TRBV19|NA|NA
CASSTIRGVNNEQFF
TGTGCCAGTAGTACAATCAGGGGAGTGAACAATGAGCAGTTCTTC
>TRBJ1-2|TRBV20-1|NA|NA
CSASGQTYGYTF
TGCAGTGCTAGTGGGCAGACTTATGGCTACACCTTC
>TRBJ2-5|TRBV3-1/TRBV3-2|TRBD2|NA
CASSLSGGVGETQYF
TGTGCCAGCAGCCTCAGCGGGGGGGTTGGCGAGACCCAGTACTTC
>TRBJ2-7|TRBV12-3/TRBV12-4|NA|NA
CASSYRVSEQYF
TGTGCCAGCAGTTACAGGGTCAGCGAGCAGTACTTC
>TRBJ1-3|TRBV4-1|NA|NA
CASSNGLLSSGNTIYF
TGCGCCAGCAGCAACGGACTCCTAAGCTCTGGAAACACCATATATTTT
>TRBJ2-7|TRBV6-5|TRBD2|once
CASKRGGGVSGEQYF
TGTGCCAGCAAAAGGGGCGGGGGTGTATCGGGCGAGCAGTACTTC
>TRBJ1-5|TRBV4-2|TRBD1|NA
CASSQVETGGISQPQHF
TGTGCCAGCAGCCAAGTAGAGACAGGGGGCATTAGTCAGCCCCAGCATTTT
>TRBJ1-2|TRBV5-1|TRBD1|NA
CASSFEGAASYGYTF
TGCGCCAGCAGCTTCGAGGGGGCGGCTAGCTATGGCTACACCTTC
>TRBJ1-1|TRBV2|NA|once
CASSVEGNTEAFF
TGTGCCAGCAGTGTTGAGGGGAACACTGAAGCTTTCTTT
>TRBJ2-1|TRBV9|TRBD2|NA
CASSVLAGWQFF
TGTGCCAGCAGCGTACTAGCGGGGTGGCAGTTCTTC
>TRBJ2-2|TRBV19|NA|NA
CASTEGQHTGELFF
TGTGCCAGTACCGAAGGACAGCACACCGGGGAGCTGTTTTTT
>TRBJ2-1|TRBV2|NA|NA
CASMRGPSGEQFF
TGTGCCAGCATGAGAGGGCCGTCGGGTGAGCAGTTCTTC
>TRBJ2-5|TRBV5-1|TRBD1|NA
CASSFSGQANFQETQYF
TGCGCCAGCAGCTTTTCGGGACAGGCGAACTTCCAAGAGACCCAGTACTTC
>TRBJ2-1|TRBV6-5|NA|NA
CASATPREQFF
TGTGCCAGCGCTACCCCGCGTGAGCAGTTCTTC
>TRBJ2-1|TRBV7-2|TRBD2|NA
CASSLGLAGNEQFF
TGTGCCAGCAGCTTAGGGCTAGCGGGAAATGAGCAGTTCTTC
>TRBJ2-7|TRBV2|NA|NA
CASSEVSPFAGYEQYF
TGTGCCAGCAGTGAAGTATCTCCCTTCGCGGGTTACGAGCAGTACTTC
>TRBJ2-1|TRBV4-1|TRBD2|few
CASSQGAGGGGFGEQFF
TGCGCCAGCAGCCAAGGTGCTGGCGGGGGTGGCTTCGGTGAGCAGTTCTTC
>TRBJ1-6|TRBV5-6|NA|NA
CASSYTGSSYNSPLHF
TGTGCCAGCAGCTATACAGGGAGCTCCTATAATTCACCCCTCCACTTT
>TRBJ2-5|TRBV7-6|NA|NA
CASSLAPARPTGTQYF
TGTGCCAGCAGCTTAGCACCAGCTCGACCCACGGGGACCCAGTACTTC
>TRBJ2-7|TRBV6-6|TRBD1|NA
CASSRGTGGFYEQYF
TGTGCCAGCAGCCGCGGGACAGGGGGCTTCTACGAGCAGTACTTC
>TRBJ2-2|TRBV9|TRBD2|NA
CASSPQSGRAFTGELFF
TGTGCCAGCAGCCCACAGAGCGGGAGGGCCTTCACCGGGGAGCTGTTTTTT
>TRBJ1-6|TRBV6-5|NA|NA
CASKDRPGPNSPLHF
TGTGCCAGCAAAGACCGACCAGGGCCAAATTCACCCCTCCACTTT
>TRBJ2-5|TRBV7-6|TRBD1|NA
CASSYGSGRGPLETQYF
TGTGCCAGCAGCTACGGTTCGGGCAGGGGGCCTCTGGAGACCCAGTACTTC
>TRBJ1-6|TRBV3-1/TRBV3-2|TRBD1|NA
CASSQVYRGSSPLHF
TGTGCCAGCAGCCAAGTGTACAGGGGGTCTTCACCCCTCCACTTT
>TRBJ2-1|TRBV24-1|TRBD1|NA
CATSDQTGGNYNEQFF
TGTGCCACCAGTGATCAAACAGGGGGCAACTACAATGAGCAGTTCTTC
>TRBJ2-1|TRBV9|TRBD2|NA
CASSDNLAGASDEQFF
TGTGCCAGCAGCGATAATCTAGCGGGAGCCTCCGATGAGCAGTTCTTC
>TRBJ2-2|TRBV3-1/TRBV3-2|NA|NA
CASSLRDINTGELFF
TGTGCCAGCAGCCTCCGGGACATTAACACCGGGGAGCTGTTTTTT
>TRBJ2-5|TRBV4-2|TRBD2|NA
CASSLTRSGGALGKPEETQYF
TGTGCCAGCAGCCTGACCCGGAGCGGGGGGGCCTTGGGGAAACCAGAAGAGACCCAGTACTTC
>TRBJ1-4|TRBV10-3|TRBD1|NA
CAISAGQGGLATNEKLFF
TGTGCCATCAGTGCAGGACAGGGAGGACTTGCAACTAATGAAAAACTGTTTTTT